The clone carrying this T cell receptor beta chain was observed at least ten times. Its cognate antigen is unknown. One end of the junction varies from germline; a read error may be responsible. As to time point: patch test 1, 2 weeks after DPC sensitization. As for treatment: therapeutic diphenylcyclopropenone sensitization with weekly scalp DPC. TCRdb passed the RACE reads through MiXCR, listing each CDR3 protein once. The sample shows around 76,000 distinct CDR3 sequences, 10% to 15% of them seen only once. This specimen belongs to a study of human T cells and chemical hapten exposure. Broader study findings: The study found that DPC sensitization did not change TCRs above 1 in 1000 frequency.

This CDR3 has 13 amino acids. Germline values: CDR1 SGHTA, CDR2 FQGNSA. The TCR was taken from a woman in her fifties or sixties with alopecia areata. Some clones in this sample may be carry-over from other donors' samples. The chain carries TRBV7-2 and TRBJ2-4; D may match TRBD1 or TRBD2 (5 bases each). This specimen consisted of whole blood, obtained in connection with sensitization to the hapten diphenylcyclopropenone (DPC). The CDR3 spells CASSPDRTSPRDF. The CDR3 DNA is TGTGCCAGCAGCCCCGACCGAACTAGTCCCAGGGACTTC.